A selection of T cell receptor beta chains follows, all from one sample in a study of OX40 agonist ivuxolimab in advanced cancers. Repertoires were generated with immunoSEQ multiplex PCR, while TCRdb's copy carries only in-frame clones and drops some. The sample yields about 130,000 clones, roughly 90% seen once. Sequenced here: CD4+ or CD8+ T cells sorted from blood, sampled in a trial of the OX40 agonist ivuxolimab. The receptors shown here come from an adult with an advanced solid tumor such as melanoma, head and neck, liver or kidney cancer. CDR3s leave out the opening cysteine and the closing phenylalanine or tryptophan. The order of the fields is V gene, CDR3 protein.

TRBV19 ASSIDPTSTKF
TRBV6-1 ASSEAHGRTEQY
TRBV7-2 ASSLLEDTQY
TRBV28 ASSSRTGSYNSPLH
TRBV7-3 ASSLDQDNSNQPQH
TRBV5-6 ATRTSENSYEQY
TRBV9 ASQREWGSSYNSPLH
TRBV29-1 SVEGSLNTEAF
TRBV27 ASSLPSSGRGEQF
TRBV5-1 ASSLMLAGGRTDTQY
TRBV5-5 ASSLHDRTFGNTIY
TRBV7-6 ASSQEGWAGEDEQF
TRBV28 ASSTGTWNAYEQY
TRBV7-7 ASSLAAGKETQY
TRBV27 ASSFGGSETQY
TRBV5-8 ASSLGPPGSPLNYGYT
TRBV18 ASSRGQGGMNTEAF
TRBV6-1 ASSEIEGADTQY
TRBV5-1 ASSLVGLAAGEQY
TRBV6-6 ASSYEGRQPQH
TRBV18 ASSPQRQGSHEQY